This TCR beta chain came from a study of brain T cells in children with intractable seizures. Described time point: blood from clinic visit 5 months post-surgery; TSC patient then seizure free. The sequenced cases were selected for having the highest brain T cell transcript signatures. Pre-surgery treatment included at least one anti-epileptic drug. As for this clone: Its target is unknown.

TCRdb's table, derived via immunoSEQ multiplex PCR, lists solely in-frame clones and lacks some. The sample includes about 350,000 clones, over 90% of them seen just once. Study findings and constraints: Pre- and post-surgery blood differed in depth, so pre-surgery absences may be undersampling. HCMV serostatus was not known, and viral specificity came from CDR3 similarity only.

This clonotype originated in a boy under two years old with tuberous sclerosis and intractable seizures. Sequencing used peripheral blood, obtained about 5 months after surgery.

The CDR3: CATSDLGTSGRNEQFF. CDR3 nucleotides: TGTGCCACCAGTGATTTGGGGACTAGCGGGAGGAATGAGCAGTTCTTC. The chain carries TRBV24-1 and TRBJ2-1, with 15 bases that match TRBD2. Germline lookup yields CDR1 KGHDR and CDR2 SFDVKD. The CDR3 contains 16 residues. Unmatched junction bases numbered 0, after V lost 0 bases and J lost 7 bases.